The rows below give T cell receptor beta chains drawn from one sample of a study of T-cell reconstitution after alpha-beta-depleted transplantation in children. TCRdb independently ran MiXCR on the PCR reads; one entry per CDR3 protein. The sample contains about 640,000 distinct CDR3 sequences, roughly 15% of which appear only once. Specimen: PBMCs from the stem cell graft donor, collected from the stem cell graft. The source of these receptors is a human donor who donated a stem cell graft to a child with acute myeloid leukemia. CDR3s include the opening cysteine and the closing phenylalanine or tryptophan. A D gene is named only where the DNA matches it firmly. Clone sizes are given selectively: once, few, many, or a class where the clone is expanded.

v_call: TRBV15
d_call: NA
j_call: TRBJ2-3
clone_size: few
cdr3_nt: TGTGCCACCAGCACCCCCTACAGCACAGATACGCAGTATTTT
cdr3_aa: CATSTPYSTDTQYF

v_call: TRBV15
d_call: NA
j_call: TRBJ2-3
clone_size: NA
cdr3_nt: TGTGCCACCAGCAGGGGACCCGTGGGAGATACGCAGTATTTT
cdr3_aa: CATSRGPVGDTQYF

v_call: TRBV12-3/TRBV12-4
d_call: NA
j_call: TRBJ1-2
clone_size: many
cdr3_nt: TGTGCCAGCGGGAGAGGGAATGGCTACACCTTC
cdr3_aa: CASGRGNGYTF

v_call: TRBV7-8
d_call: TRBD2
j_call: TRBJ2-1
clone_size: many
cdr3_nt: TGTGCCAGCAGCAAAAGGGTAGGGACTAGCGGGAATGAGCAGTTCTTC
cdr3_aa: CASSKRVGTSGNEQFF

v_call: TRBV28
d_call: NA
j_call: TRBJ1-4
clone_size: NA
cdr3_nt: TGTGCCAGCAGCCACCGGGGCCCACGAATCGAAAAACTGTTTTTT
cdr3_aa: CASSHRGPRIEKLFF

v_call: TRBV12-3/TRBV12-4
d_call: NA
j_call: TRBJ2-7
clone_size: many
cdr3_nt: TGTGCCAGCAGTTTAGAGGAGCAGTACTTC
cdr3_aa: CASSLEEQYF

v_call: TRBV27
d_call: NA
j_call: TRBJ2-3
clone_size: few
cdr3_nt: TGTGCCAGCAGTCTCATCCCACCTAGCACAGATACGCAGTATTTT
cdr3_aa: CASSLIPPSTDTQYF

v_call: TRBV7-2
d_call: NA
j_call: TRBJ1-2
clone_size: many
cdr3_nt: TGTGCCAGCAGCTTCCCAGGGCGGGGCTACACCTTC
cdr3_aa: CASSFPGRGYTF

v_call: TRBV20-1
d_call: NA
j_call: TRBJ2-1
clone_size: NA
cdr3_nt: TGCAGTGCTAGATTAAACAGCATGGAGCAGTTCTTC
cdr3_aa: CSARLNSMEQFF

v_call: TRBV14
d_call: TRBD1
j_call: TRBJ2-7
clone_size: few
cdr3_nt: TGTGCCAGCAGCAAGACAGGGTTCCACGAGCAGTACTTC
cdr3_aa: CASSKTGFHEQYF

v_call: TRBV25-1
d_call: TRBD1
j_call: TRBJ2-3
clone_size: NA
cdr3_nt: TGTGCCGTAACAGGGGGAACGGGCACAGATACGCAGTATTTT
cdr3_aa: CAVTGGTGTDTQYF

v_call: TRBV7-2
d_call: NA
j_call: TRBJ1-1
clone_size: NA
cdr3_nt: TGTGCCAGCAGAAACCAAATGAACACTGAAGCTTTCTTT
cdr3_aa: CASRNQMNTEAFF

v_call: TRBV6-2/TRBV6-3
d_call: NA
j_call: TRBJ1-1
clone_size: NA
cdr3_nt: TGTGCCAGCAGTTACTTTGTGGTTGACACTGAAGCTTTCTTT
cdr3_aa: CASSYFVVDTEAFF

v_call: TRBV12-3/TRBV12-4
d_call: NA
j_call: TRBJ2-7
clone_size: NA
cdr3_nt: TGTGCCAGCAGCTATAAAACAGACGACAGACTCTCCTACGAGCAGTACTTC
cdr3_aa: CASSYKTDDRLSYEQYF

v_call: TRBV5-1
d_call: TRBD2
j_call: TRBJ2-1
clone_size: NA
cdr3_nt: TGCGCCAGCAGAGGGACGTTTAGCGGGAGCTCCTACAATGAGCAGTTCTTC
cdr3_aa: CASRGTFSGSSYNEQFF

v_call: TRBV6-4
d_call: NA
j_call: TRBJ2-1
clone_size: NA
cdr3_nt: TGTGCCAGCAGTAGCGGACCCGGGACTTACTACAATGAGCAGTTCTTC
cdr3_aa: CASSSGPGTYYNEQFF

v_call: TRBV5-1
d_call: NA
j_call: TRBJ2-1
clone_size: NA
cdr3_nt: TGCGCCAGCAGCTTGGTTTACAGCTATGAGCAGTTCTTC
cdr3_aa: CASSLVYSYEQFF

v_call: TRBV20-1
d_call: NA
j_call: TRBJ2-2
clone_size: many
cdr3_nt: TGCAGTGCTAGAGATCATTCCGCCAGGGAAGAGGCCGGGGAGCTGTTTTTT
cdr3_aa: CSARDHSAREEAGELFF

v_call: TRBV6-6
d_call: NA
j_call: TRBJ2-5
clone_size: few
cdr3_nt: TGTGCCAGCAGTCTTACCTTGACACCGAAAGAGACCCAGTACTTC
cdr3_aa: CASSLTLTPKETQYF

v_call: TRBV7-2
d_call: NA
j_call: TRBJ2-1
clone_size: many
cdr3_nt: TGTGCCAGCGGTCTATACTTTGAGCAGTTCTTC
cdr3_aa: CASGLYFEQFF

v_call: TRBV10-3
d_call: NA
j_call: TRBJ2-3
clone_size: few
cdr3_nt: TGTGCCATCTCTTTGGGGGGCGAACTCACAGATACGCAGTATTTT
cdr3_aa: CAISLGGELTDTQYF

v_call: TRBV5-5
d_call: NA
j_call: TRBJ2-5
clone_size: few
cdr3_nt: TGTGCCAGCAGCTTAGGGCTCTTCGGAGAGACCCAGTACTTC
cdr3_aa: CASSLGLFGETQYF

v_call: TRBV6-1
d_call: NA
j_call: TRBJ2-1
clone_size: NA
cdr3_nt: TGTGCCAGCAGGGAGGGGAGAACGGGGCAGTTCTTC
cdr3_aa: CASREGRTGQFF